A single sample is the source of the 23 T cell receptor beta chains below, sequenced in a study of blood T cell repertoires in COVID-19. Generated by immunoSEQ multiplex PCR, the TCRdb table keeps only in-frame clones and is missing some. The sample yields tens of thousands of clones, about 85% seen once. What was sequenced was peripheral blood. These receptors were taken from a man aged 65 to 79 with acute or convalescent COVID-19.

V gene TRBV2 combines with J gene TRBJ1-6, with 7 bases identical to TRBD1. The CDR3 covers 17 residues. J lost 1 base, V lost 6 bases, and 9 bases had no gene match. CDR1 is SNHLY and CDR2 is FYNNEI in the germline V gene. The CDR3 coding sequence is TGTGCCAGCAGGAGGTCCACAGGGGAGTCCTATAATTCACCCCTCCACTTT. Protein sequence: CASRRSTGESYNSPLHF. Looking up the rest from reference TRBV2 and TRBJ1-6 gives the full variable domain: EPEVTQTPSHQVTQMGQEVILRCVPISNHLYFYWYRQILGQKVEFLVSFYNNEISEKSEIFDDQFSVERPDGSNFTLKIRSTKLEDSAMYFCASRRSTGESYNSPLHFGNGTRLTVT.

This chain links TRBV11-3 with TRBJ2-2, with D possibly TRBD2 on 7 matching bases. The CDR3 totals 15 residues. Germline V gives CDR1 SGHNT, CDR2 YENEEA. Trimming stripped 5 bases from V and 3 bases from J, with 13 bases between. The CDR3 loop is CASSPRGADTGELFF. DNA for the CDR3: TGTGCCAGCAGCCCCCGGGGGGCGGACACCGGGGAGCTGTTTTTT.

The V and J genes are TRBV5-1 and TRBJ2-2; D unresolved. Germline V CDR1 and CDR2: SGHRS, YFSETQ. This CDR3 has 16 amino acids. With 3 bases removed from V and 4 bases from J, the gap between germline ends came to 16 bases. CDR3 protein: CASSSDRPRGTGELFF. DNA for the CDR3: TGCGCCAGCAGCTCCGACCGGCCGCGAGGCACCGGGGAGCTGTTTTTT.

The chain uses TRBV7-3 and TRBJ2-1, with 8 nucleotides matching TRBD2. Germline V gene lookup returns CDR1 SGHTA and CDR2 FQGTGA. J gave up 12 bases and V 5 bases, and 9 bases lay outside the gene matches. The CDR3 covers 13 residues. CDR3 in amino acids: CASSAGGALGQFF. CDR3 DNA: TGTGCCAGCAGCGCCGGGGGGGCACTGGGGCAGTTCTTC.

This clone was observed a few times. The chain combines TRBV28 with TRBJ1-2; a possible D gene is TRBD1 (6 bases). In germline, CDR1 is MDHEN, CDR2 SYDVKM. CDR3 length equals 14 residues. Deletions cut 2 bases from V and 7 bases from J, with 14 bases between. CDR3 coding DNA: TGTGCCAGCAGTTTAGGGGGACAAGAAGGTGGCTACACCTTC. This encodes CASSLGGQEGGYTF.

The V call is TRBV9, the J call TRBJ1-2, with D hard to call. With 0 bases removed from V and 8 bases from J, the gap between germline ends came to 17 bases. Germline loops: CDR1 SGDLS, CDR2 YYNGEE. CDR3 length equals 15 residues. Written as DNA, the CDR3 is TGTGCCAGCAGCGTAGAAATAGAGGGATTGGTAGGCTACACCTTC. It translates to CASSVEIEGLVGYTF.

This chain joins TRBV6-2 or TRBV6-3 and TRBJ2-3, with 8 bases lining up with TRBD1. The CDR3 spans 15 residues. J was trimmed by 0 bases and V by 2 bases; bases with no gene match: 1. Per germline, CDR1 MNHEY and CDR2 SVGEGT. This CDR3 is CASSYGDRSTDTQYF. In DNA form, the CDR3 reads TGTGCCAGCAGTTACGGGGACAGGAGCACAGATACGCAGTATTTT.

This chain uses TRBV2 with TRBJ2-7; 10 bases line up with TRBD1. This CDR3 has 15 amino acids. J lost 5 bases, V lost 1 base, and 5 bases had no gene match. Germline CDR1 reads SNHLY; CDR2 reads FYNNEI. DNA for the CDR3: TGTGCCAGCAGTGAAGAGCGACAGGGGGCCCACGAGCAGTACTTC. Its protein is CASSEERQGAHEQYF.

The chain has TRBV6-5 and TRBJ2-5; D may be TRBD2 (5 bases). CDR3 length: 13 amino acids. CDR1 is MNHEY and CDR2 is SVGAGI in the germline V gene. Between the trimmed V and J ends, which lost 6 bases and 2 bases, there was a span of 10 bases. The CDR3 DNA is TGTGCCAGCAGGCAAGCGGATCAAGAGACCCAGTACTTC. Translation gives CASRQADQETQYF.

The gene calls are TRBV27 and TRBJ2-7; no clear D. Per germline, CDR1 MNHEY and CDR2 SMNVEV (reference sequence). Trimming took 3 bases from V and 2 from J, leaving 11 bases between them. CDR3 length: 14 residues. CDR3 sequence reads: CASSLVGRTYEQYF. The CDR3 coding sequence is TGTGCCAGCAGTTTGGTTGGCAGGACCTACGAGCAGTACTTC.

The genes are TRBV11-2 and TRBJ2-5; 11 nucleotides line up with TRBD1. The V gene's germline CDR1 is SGHAT and CDR2 FQNNGV. Trimming took 4 bases from V and 5 from J; bases not matched to a gene: 6. This CDR3 comprises 15 residues. As DNA, the CDR3 is TGTGCCAGCAGCTCGGACAGGGGGCTAGGGGAGACCCAGTACTTC. Protein product: CASSSDRGLGETQYF.

This clone has a handful of counts. This chain joins TRBV15 and TRBJ1-4, with 10 nucleotides matching TRBD1. Germline V gives CDR1 LNHNV, CDR2 YYDKDF (reference sequence). The CDR3 is 18 residues long. The V segment lost 0 bases and the J segment 0 bases; nucleotides outside the gene matches: 4. The CDR3 bases are TGTGCCACCAGCAGAGATGCGGGACAGGGGTCAACTAATGAAAAACTGTTTTTT. Translated: CATSRDAGQGSTNEKLFF.

This clone showed up just once. The CDR3 nucleotides are TGTGCCAGCGCCCTGCCAGGGGGCGCCCCAACCGGGGAGCTGTTTTTT. Encoded protein: CASALPGGAPTGELFF. The genes are TRBV19 and TRBJ2-2, with 8 nucleotides matching TRBD1. The length of the CDR3 is 16 residues. V dropped 9 bases and J dropped 5; count of bases not matched to a gene: 14. Germline values: CDR1 LNHDA, CDR2 SQIVND (reference sequence).

This clone was observed once. The chain links TRBV30 to TRBJ2-3, with TRBD2 matching 11 bases. The CDR3 sequence is 21 residues long. Germline V gene sequence: CDR1 GTSNPN, CDR2 SVGIG (reference sequence). Trimming took 1 base from V and 6 from J; bases not matched to a gene: 24. The CDR3 spells CAWSAQYKTSGGFHWDDTQYF. The CDR3, as DNA: TGTGCCTGGAGTGCTCAATATAAAACTAGCGGGGGTTTTCACTGGGACGATACGCAGTATTTT.

This clone has just one count. V usage is TRBV4-1 and J usage is TRBJ1-2, with TRBD1 matching 10 bases. Germline loops: CDR1 MGHRA, CDR2 YSYEKL. The CDR3 sequence is 14 residues long. V was pared by 3 bases and J by 3 bases, with 1 base of the junction left unmatched. The CDR3 DNA sequence: TGCGCCAGCAGCCACGGGACAGGGGACTATGGCTACACCTTC. It is translated as CASSHGTGDYGYTF.

J is TRBJ2-3 and V is TRBV5-8; TRBD1 aligns across 12 bases. Per the germline V gene, CDR1 is SGHTS and CDR2 is YDEGEE. After removal of 2 bases from V and 6 bases from J, the junction contained 7 bases not matched to a gene. This CDR3 has 16 residues. CDR3 residues: CASSFWLGQGADTQYF. CDR3 coding DNA: TGTGCCAGCAGCTTTTGGTTGGGACAGGGGGCCGATACGCAGTATTTT. Drawing the rest from reference TRBV5-8 and TRBJ2-3, the complete variable domain is EAGVTQSPTHLIKTRGQQATLRCSPISGHTSVYWYQQALGLGLQFLLWYDEGEERNRGNFPPRFSGRQFPNYSSELNVNALELEDSALYLCASSFWLGQGADTQYFGPGTRLTVL.

The chain employs TRBV5-4 and TRBJ2-6, with a tentative D call TRBD2 (5 bases). The CDR3 contains 15 residues. CDR1 and CDR2 from the germline V gene are SGHNT and YYREEE (reference sequence). V was trimmed by 0 bases and J by 3 bases, leaving 7 bases between them. CDR3 loop: CASSLGGDGANVLTF. The CDR3 DNA reads TGTGCCAGCAGCTTGGGGGGAGATGGGGCCAACGTCCTGACTTTC. Using reference TRBV5-4 and TRBJ2-6 for the parts outside the CDR3, the full variable domain is ETGVTQSPTHLIKTRGQQVTLRCSSQSGHNTVSWYQQALGQGPQFIFQYYREEENGRGNFPPRFSGLQFPNYSSELNVNALELDDSALYLCASSLGGDGANVLTFGAGSRLTVL.

This clone was recorded a few times. The chain joins TRBV6-5 to TRBJ2-2, with D perhaps TRBD1 (6 bases). Germline V CDR1 and CDR2: MNHEY, SVGAGI. The CDR3 totals 14 residues. The V and J ends lost 2 bases and 5 bases respectively, with 9 bases between them. The CDR3 sequence is CASSYNRVTGELFF. For the CDR3, the DNA is TGTGCCAGCAGTTACAACAGGGTAACCGGGGAGCTGTTTTTT.

V and J are TRBV2 and TRBJ2-5; D might be TRBD2 (6 bases). Per germline, CDR1 SNHLY and CDR2 FYNNEI. This CDR3 has 14 amino acids. V dropped 4 bases and J dropped 3 bases, with 12 bases sitting between them. CDR3 in amino acids: CASSAPGVKETQYF. CDR3 in DNA: TGTGCCAGCAGTGCCCCGGGAGTTAAAGAGACCCAGTACTTC.

This chain connects TRBV18 to TRBJ1-1, with D unclear. The CDR3 length is 14 residues. Trimming stripped 2 bases from V and 1 base from J, with 8 bases between. The germline CDR1 and CDR2 sequences are KGHSH and LQKENI. CDR3 sequence (DNA): TGTGCCAGCTCACCAGCGGGTAGGAACACTGAAGCTTTCTTT. This translates into CASSPAGRNTEAFF.

This chain links TRBV20-1 with TRBJ2-1, with TRBD1 matching 8 bases. V was pared by 6 bases and J by 9 bases, with 1 base of the junction left unmatched. This CDR3 is 10 amino acids long. CDR1 DFQATT and CDR2 SNEGSKA come from the germline V gene (reference sequence). The CDR3 DNA sequence: TGCAGTGCAACAGGGGGTGAGCAGTTCTTC. Protein: CSATGGEQFF.

This clone was observed once. The chain recombines TRBV19 with TRBJ2-1; 7 bases are a match to TRBD1. Germline V lookup: CDR1 LNHDA, CDR2 SQIVND (reference sequence). V trimming: 6 bases; J trimming: 2 bases; junction bases outside the gene matches: 7. The CDR3 extends over 15 amino acids. The CDR3 reads CASRNRGGTYNEQFF. The CDR3 DNA reads as TGTGCCAGTAGAAACAGGGGTGGGACCTACAATGAGCAGTTCTTC.

V and J are TRBV24-1 and TRBJ2-1; TRBD2 agrees at 9 bases. The length of the CDR3 is 16 residues. The germline V gene has CDR1 KGHDR and CDR2 SFDVKD. The J segment lost 10 bases and the V segment lost 3 bases, leaving 12 bases of the junction unmatched. CDR3 nucleotide sequence: TGTGCCACCAGTGATCCCTCAGCGGGGGGCATTGAGGAGCAGTTCTTC. Residues: CATSDPSAGGIEEQFF.